Each of the 20 T cell receptor beta chains below was sequenced from the same sample in a study of post-analysis software for immune sequencing data. Whole-study findings and limits: Five TRBV segments, including TRBV5-6, TRBV5-1 and TRBV20-1, were more frequent in patients than controls.

TCR beta libraries were prepared from cDNA with unique molecular identifiers. TCRdb called the PCR reads again in MiXCR, with one record for every CDR3 protein. The sample contains 350,000 to 500,000 distinct CDR3 sequences, approximately 42% of which appear only once. No cognate antigen is known for these TCRs. The specimen was blood. These receptors were collected from a girl aged 2-15 years with multiple sclerosis.

The CDR3 DNA sequence: TGTGCCAGCAGCGAAGGGAGTGAGGGGGTACGACCCTATGGCTACACCTTC. Translating gives CASSEGSEGVRPYGYTF. The gene calls are TRBV7-7 and TRBJ1-2; a possible D gene is TRBD1 (6 bases). In germline, CDR1 is SSHAT, CDR2 FNYEAQ (reference sequence). The CDR3 runs to 17 residues. V was clipped by 5 bases and J by 4 bases, with 23 bases between them.

The chain recombines TRBV12-3 or TRBV12-4 with TRBJ1-1; D is possibly TRBD1 (6 bases). The CDR3 length is 13 residues. V was clipped by 6 bases and J by 8 bases, with 16 bases between them. The CDR3 sequence: CASRLGFGTEAFF. Here the CDR3 DNA reads TGTGCCAGCAGGCTAGGGTTTGGGACAGAAGCTTTCTTT.

The gene calls are TRBV28 and TRBJ1-5; tentatively, D is TRBD1 (6 bases). Per germline, CDR1 MDHEN and CDR2 SYDVKM. The CDR3 totals 15 residues. Trimming pared 3 bases from V and 9 bases from J, leaving 18 bases between. CDR3 DNA: TGTGCCAGCAGTTTTTGGGGGGCAAGCGATCGGCCCCAGCATTTT. Encoded protein: CASSFWGASDRPQHF.

This chain connects TRBV6-2 or TRBV6-3 to TRBJ2-1; TRBD2 is a possible D gene (6 bases). V lost 10 bases and J lost 6, with 16 bases in between. This CDR3 has 13 residues. Germline CDR1 reads MNHEY; CDR2 reads SVGEGT. The CDR3 sequence: CATRPGVGNEQFF. DNA of the CDR3: TGTGCCACACGACCGGGAGTGGGCAATGAGCAGTTCTTC.

This clonotype was counted at least ten times. The V and J genes are TRBV5-1 and TRBJ1-2; D gene unclear. Trimming took 0 bases from V and 6 from J, leaving 9 bases between them. Germline loops: CDR1 SGHRS, CDR2 YFSETQ. CDR3 length: 13 residues. CDR3 nucleotides: TGCGCCAGCAGCTTGGCAGCAGGCAATGGCTACACCTTC. It translates to CASSLAAGNGYTF.

This clonotype was counted ten times or more. CDR3: CSVEQTTFSTDTQYF. CDR3 bases: TGCAGCGTTGAACAGACCACCTTTTCCACAGATACGCAGTATTTT. The rearrangement links TRBV29-1 to TRBJ2-3; D unresolved. V lost 2 bases and J lost 2, with 14 bases in between. This CDR3 has 15 residues. The germline gives CDR1 SQVTM, CDR2 ANQGSEA.

The chain combines TRBV2 with TRBJ2-1; 12 nucleotides align to TRBD2. V lost 8 bases, J lost 6 bases, and 11 bases stayed unmatched. This CDR3 spans 16 amino acids. Germline V gene sequence: CDR1 SNHLY, CDR2 FYNNEI. CDR3 protein: CASLGTSGWLINEQFF. In DNA, the CDR3 is TGTGCCAGCCTTGGGACTAGCGGGTGGTTGATCAATGAGCAGTTCTTC.

The rearrangement links TRBV6-2 or TRBV6-3 to TRBJ1-5; D perhaps matches TRBD1 (5 bases). The CDR3 sequence is 15 residues long. V was shortened by 6 bases and J by 5 bases, with 17 bases between the two germline ends. Germline V CDR1 and CDR2: MNHEY, SVGEGT. In nucleotides, the CDR3 is TGTGCCAGCAGGCCACCCAACAGGTTCGATCAGCCCCAGCATTTT. Its translation: CASRPPNRFDQPQHF.

The chain uses TRBV7-8 and TRBJ2-4, with TRBD2 matching 14 bases. The CDR3 is 19 amino acids. Trimming removed 0 bases from V and 5 bases from J; junction bases left unmatched: 9. Germline CDR1 SGHVS, CDR2 FQNEAQ. CDR3 sequence (DNA): TGTGCCAGCAGCTTAGCTCGACTAGCGGGAGGGCCGGTTGAAAACATTCAGTACTTC. Encoded protein: CASSLARLAGGPVENIQYF.

This chain uses TRBV5-6 with TRBJ2-1; possible D gene TRBD1, 6 bases. The V end was cut by 0 bases, the J end by 5 bases, with 15 bases between. Germline loops: CDR1 SGHDT, CDR2 YYEEEE. The CDR3 runs 16 residues. CDR3 loop: CASSLVARTGHNEQFF. CDR3 DNA: TGTGCCAGCAGCTTGGTAGCGAGAACAGGGCACAATGAGCAGTTCTTC.

J is TRBJ1-5 and V is TRBV20-1; unclear D gene. CDR3 size: 14 residues. V gave up 3 bases and J gave up 5 bases, with 14 bases separating them. Looked up from germline, CDR1 is DFQATT and CDR2 is SNEGSKA (reference sequence). CDR3 residues: CSASGQHPDQPQHF. CDR3 nucleotide sequence: TGCAGTGCTAGTGGGCAGCACCCTGATCAGCCCCAGCATTTT.

The sample holds a few counts of this clonotype. The chain couples TRBV10-3 to TRBJ2-7, with 8 positions matching TRBD2. The trim removed 2 bases at V and 4 bases at J, leaving 4 bases unmatched. CDR1 and CDR2 (germline): ENHRY, SYGVKD. The CDR3 loop spans 14 amino acids. CDR3 nucleotides: TGTGCCATCAGTGAGACTAGCGGCCTATACGAGCAGTACTTC. This sequence encodes CAISETSGLYEQYF.

This sequence joins TRBV29-1 and TRBJ2-3; 8 nucleotides align to TRBD2. The germline gives CDR1 SQVTM, CDR2 ANQGSEA. The CDR3 extends over 13 amino acids. V dropped 6 bases and J dropped 3; count of bases not matched to a gene: 5. This chain's CDR3 is CSVETSVTDTQYF. CDR3 DNA sequence: TGCAGCGTGGAGACTAGCGTAACAGATACGCAGTATTTT.

To note about this clonotype: An end of the junction differs from the germline gene, which may be a read error. This sequence joins TRBV28 and TRBJ1-6; 10 bases match TRBD1. This CDR3 has 15 amino acids. The germline CDR1 and CDR2 sequences are MDHEN and SYDVKM. The CDR3 nucleotides are TGTACCAGCAGTACGACAGGGGGCGGCAATTCACCCCTCCACTTT. This encodes CTSSTTGGGNSPLHF.

The chain has TRBV7-2 and TRBJ2-7; D uncertain. The CDR3 length is 14 residues. Germline V gene data show CDR1 as SGHTA and CDR2 as FQGNSA. Trimming removed 1 base at V and 3 bases at J, with 10 bases between. The CDR3 loop is CASSLVRSDYEQYF. DNA for the CDR3: TGTGCCAGCAGCTTAGTACGATCCGACTACGAGCAGTACTTC.

This clonotype was counted a few times. This chain uses TRBV20-1 with TRBJ2-1, with D hard to call. Germline V gives CDR1 DFQATT, CDR2 SNEGSKA (reference sequence). Trimming stripped 1 base from V and 5 bases from J, with 18 bases between. The CDR3 has 16 residues. The CDR3: CSARVSTSGRDNEQFF. The CDR3 nucleotides read TGCAGTGCTAGAGTTTCGACCTCAGGTCGGGACAATGAGCAGTTCTTC.

V and J are TRBV20-1 and TRBJ1-2; D ambiguous. The CDR3 has 14 residues. Germline V gene sequence: CDR1 DFQATT, CDR2 SNEGSKA (reference sequence). The germline V and J ends were trimmed by 0 bases and 6 bases, with 14 bases remaining between them. The CDR3 DNA reads TGCAGTGCTAGAGATCTGAGTACTTTTGATGGCTACACCTTC. Encoded protein: CSARDLSTFDGYTF.

In DNA form, the CDR3 reads TGTGCCAGCTCCCAGGCCCTCCCGGGCTACACCTTC. Translation: CASSQALPGYTF. The chain employs TRBV28 and TRBJ1-2; D is unclear. The ends were cut back, 8 bases at V and 8 bases at J, with 15 bases in the middle. Germline lookup yields CDR1 MDHEN and CDR2 SYDVKM. This CDR3 has 12 amino acids.

CDR3 loop: CASSYSRDNQQETQYF. DNA of the CDR3: TGTGCCAGCAGTTACTCCCGGGACAACCAGCAAGAGACCCAGTACTTC. The chain carries TRBV6-5 and TRBJ2-5, with D possibly matching TRBD1 (6 bases). The germline V gene encodes CDR1 MNHEY and CDR2 SVGAGI. Trimming cost V 0 bases and J 2 bases, with 13 bases left between them. The CDR3 covers 16 residues.

A word on this clonotype: A much larger clonotype is one base distant, so this may be a read error. The chain combines TRBV7-2 with TRBJ1-2; D remains unclear. The germline V gene has CDR1 SGHTA and CDR2 FQGNSA. The CDR3 contains 11 residues. CDR3 in amino acids: CASSLGDGHTF. CDR3 DNA sequence: TGTGCCAGCAGCTTAGGGGATGGCCACACCTTC.